This T cell receptor beta chain was sequenced during a study of blood T cell repertoires in COVID-19. Study background: The study drew acute and convalescent COVID-19 samples from the United States, Italy and Spain. Sample material is recorded as cDNA or gDNA derived from T cells, B-cell-depleted T cells, or PBMCs.

Per the germline V gene, CDR1 is MNHEY and CDR2 is SVGAGI. V gave up 7 bases and J gave up 6 bases; unmatched junction bases: 11. This CDR3 contains 14 residues. Methods used by the authors: Amplification of reference gene primers was used by the study to estimate nucleated cell counts. Data came from immunoSEQ multiplex PCR; TCRdb stores just in-frame clones and leaves some out. D and trimming were read from the DNA, whereas the V and J calls and clone size are those reported in that table. This table has about 100,000 clones, about 80% appearing once. V and J are TRBV6-5 and TRBJ2-7; 8 bases match TRBD2. Source material: peripheral blood. The source of this sequence is a man aged 70 or older with active or convalescent COVID-19. The CDR3 sequence is CASTDGGVYGEQYF. The CDR3 coding sequence is TGTGCCAGCACGGACGGGGGGGTATATGGCGAGCAGTACTTC.